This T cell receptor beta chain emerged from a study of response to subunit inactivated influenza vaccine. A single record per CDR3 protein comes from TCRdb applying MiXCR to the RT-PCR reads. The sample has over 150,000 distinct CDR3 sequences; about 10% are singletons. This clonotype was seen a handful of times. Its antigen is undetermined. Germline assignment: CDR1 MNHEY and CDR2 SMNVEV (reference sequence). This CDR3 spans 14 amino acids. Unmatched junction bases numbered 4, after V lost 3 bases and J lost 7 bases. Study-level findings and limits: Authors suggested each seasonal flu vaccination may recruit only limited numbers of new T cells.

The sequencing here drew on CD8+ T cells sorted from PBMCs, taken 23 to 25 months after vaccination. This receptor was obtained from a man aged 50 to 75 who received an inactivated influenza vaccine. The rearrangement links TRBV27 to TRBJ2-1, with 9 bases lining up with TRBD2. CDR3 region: CASSFSGGRNEQFF. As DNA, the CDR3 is TGTGCCAGCAGTTTCAGCGGGGGGAGGAATGAGCAGTTCTTC.